This TCR beta chain is from a study of cytomegalovirus exposure and HLA in healthy donors (dated by TCRdb to 2016 to 2017). Turning to the overall study: According to an earlier analysis of 587 of the donors, 150 million to 200 million T cells yielded some 120 million unique TCR beta sequences and 276 Gb of sequence data. Using immunosequencing, the study profiled T cell repertoires from approximately 700 subjects and related those repertoires to cytomegalovirus serostatus. Across roughly 420 genotyped donors of the cohort, an average of approximately 240,000 unique TCR beta nucleotide sequences per donor were sequenced, and around 20% of those sequences were non-productive. Approximately 310 gigabases of sequencing data and 91 million or so unique TCR sequences made up an early release that covered several hundred HLA-typed donors. An earlier analysis of nearly 600 of the donors applied high-throughput TCR beta sequencing to assess whether each TCR beta V gene segment acted as functional or pseudogenic. The study aimed to test whether signatures of past pathogen exposure could be identified by cataloging public T cell receptors. The genetic ancestry cluster associated with self-reported Caucasian donors included approximately 85% of the roughly 400 genotyped donors. In addition to the first cohort of hundreds of subjects, a separate validation cohort of over 90 different subjects was used. To predict cytomegalovirus infection status, the study brought together high-throughput TCR immunosequencing, statistical association of individual TCRs with disease status, and machine learning. Donor age, sex, ethnicity and CMV serostatus were compiled together with the repertoire data. All discovery cohort repertoires had been generated using a single sequencing platform. Roughly five DR-DQ haplotypes were treated as single units for association and clustering because of strong linkage in the cohort. Both class I and class II loci were covered by HLA typing, at four-digit resolution. Typing coverage differed by locus: A, B, C, DRB1 and DQB1 were typed in roughly 620-630 donors, DQA1 in around 500, DPA1 in roughly 590, and DPB1 in 472. Genome-wide SNP genotypes for about three fifths of the roughly 670 donors were used in a later genetic analysis, which treated that subset as a discovery cohort. A later analysis re-examined previously published TCR beta repertoires from 610 or so donors and added high-resolution HLA genotyping to investigate patterns of TCR occurrence. Rather than drawing on any new phenotypic data, the later analysis identified candidate immune exposures from TCR beta sequences and the way those sequences occurred across donors.

What the authors observed across the whole study: Because counts were too low, roughly 18 rarely observed V segments, including chromosome 9 orphons, were left out of the earlier analysis of 500 to 750 of the donors. The cohort was sequenced for TCR beta chains only, and without alpha or paired-chain data the features that could be detected were limited. Presence/absence analyses assumed roughly uniform sequencing depth across donors, an assumption that may not hold. Linkage disequilibrium might explain the correlated functional status among segregating V segments, but an unknown experimental factor could not be ruled out. The study gave a list of some 150 TCR beta chains associated with cytomegalovirus. According to a later analysis, parvovirus B19, influenza, CMV and Epstein-Barr virus appeared linked to several top co-occurrence clusters. An earlier analysis of around 500 of the donors showed that most TCR beta V segments appeared in productive rearrangements either about 87% or about 30% of the time, which broadly matched IMGT annotations. A later analysis found that TCR association rates varied across HLA loci, with DRB1 alleles showing the most associated TCRs and HLA-C alleles the fewest. The only immune exposure information available for the cohort was CMV serostatus. In a later genetic analysis, a missense DCLRE1C variant was associated with V-gene and J-gene trimming of TCR beta chains, and the association was replicated in an independent cohort. Specific HLA alleles were associated with 15,000 to 20,000 TCR beta sequences at a false discovery rate of 0.05 in a later analysis. According to a later genetic analysis, donors in an Asian-associated ancestry cluster had fewer N-insertions in productive TCRs than the roughly 670-donor mean. It was suggested by the authors that the approach could potentially be generalized to other disease states and immunological phenotypes. Compared with equally common non-associated chains, HLA-associated TCR beta chains in a later analysis were more clonally expanded and had lower generation probabilities. Because HLA typing was unavailable for some donors at each locus, only the typed subset was used in association tests. Strong co-occurrence of HLA alleles, especially DR and DQ, made assigning TCR associations to individual alleles difficult. A further reported finding was that TCR beta sequences accurately predicted the HLA-A and HLA-B alleles for most subjects in the first cohort. Because the 87-base-pair reads could not distinguish some IMGT-functional V segments, including TRBV6-2 and TRBV6-3, those segments were excluded. Most TCR sequences were seen in very few donors, while some public TCRs were found in many individuals. A cluster of highly shared sequence variants was judged likely to represent a technical artifact of the sequencing pipeline. According to a later analysis, most CMV-associated TCR beta chains appeared to be HLA-restricted, and the HLA associations seemed to be driven largely by CMV exposure. In vitro tests confirmed that a few of the cytomegalovirus-associated TCR beta chains recognize cytomegalovirus antigens. Cytomegalovirus status was reported to be diagnosed by the classifier with high specificity and sensitivity in both the original and validation cohorts.

This clone has only a few counts. Its antigen is unknown. No base quality values were provided; no much bigger clone lies one nucleotide off. In total, approximately 690 healthy bone marrow donors made up the cohort. Cohort members were all nominally healthy when sampled, although unrecorded immune exposures were likely present. The donor tested CMV seropositive, placing the donor among the 290 or so seropositive members of the cohort. A peripheral blood sample was collected from each donor, and TCR beta sequencing was performed on peripheral blood mononuclear cells. Genomic DNA was extracted from the blood cell samples with the Qiagen DNeasy Blood Extraction Kit. Library prep was done by the immunoSEQ multiplex PCR assay. A mixture of 60 forward primers for TCR Vbeta segments and 13 reverse primers for TCR Jbeta segments was used in the multiplex PCR. Amplification of the CDR3 region of rearranged TCR beta genes was performed with a multiplex PCR assay on genomic DNA. On the Illumina HiSeq System, the amplified TCR beta libraries were sequenced as 87-base-pair reads. The original pipeline was this. A later analysis counted 65 million to 90 million unique TCR beta chains across the 500 to 850 repertoires, and some 11 million of these chains were shared by at least two donors. A nearest-neighbor algorithm error-corrected the raw reads and collapsed the reads into unique sequences, merging closely related sequences to remove PCR and sequencing errors. To assign V, D and J gene segments, CDR3 sequences were aligned to IMGT reference sequences. Each retained sequence needed at least a six-nucleotide match to both a V gene segment and a J gene segment. Rearrangements were called productive when the CDR3 lacked stop codons and stayed in frame with V and J; all others were non-productive. Following IMGT convention, CDR3 was defined as the stretch from the second conserved V-encoded cysteine to the conserved J-encoded phenylalanine. The earlier analysis of about 500 of the donors excluded sequences that lacked an unambiguous match to a single V gene segment. An earlier analysis of several hundred of the donors called V segments functional above 56.7% productive rearrangements and segregating when the between-donor standard deviation exceeded 5%. To diagnose cytomegalovirus status from the catalog of TCR beta chain sequences, a statistical classification framework was built. In a later analysis, V and J genes were assigned by comparing TCR nucleotide sequences against IMGT/GENE-DB human TR gene sequences. The TCRdist pipeline was used in a later analysis to assign CDR3 sequences and most-parsimonious VDJ recombination scenarios. In a later analysis, each TCR beta chain was defined by its CDR3 amino acid sequence together with its V-gene family, and reads lacking a unique V-gene family were excluded. To address suspected cross-contamination and a sequencing artifact, a later analysis removed roughly 580 highly shared, low-generation-probability nucleotide sequences. In a later analysis, a clonal expansion index was calculated for each public chain from normalized within-repertoire ranks of inferred template counts. Generation probabilities in a later analysis came from a VDJ recombination model fitted to out-of-frame rearrangements, and those results were checked against IGoR. In a later analysis, TCR-TCR, TCR-HLA and TCR-CMV co-occurrence was scored with hypergeometric tests, and a repertoire-size bias correction was applied to TCR pairs. In a later analysis, false discovery rates were estimated by permuting HLA or CMV assignments 20 times. In a later analysis, co-occurring TCRs were grouped using DBSCAN, and TCRdist sequence similarity was added for clustering within HLA-allele-positive subsets. Repertoires with fewer than 30,000 or more than 120,000 public chains, plus five repertoires with anomalous nucleotide sharing, were excluded from co-occurrence clustering. This is the immuneACCESS table as TCRdb keeps it, with only in-frame sequences that have V and J called. A part of the clones is gone; compared with another copy, unresolved V genes explain less than half, and the rest is unexplained. The V and J calls and clone size were taken over from that table, and D and trimming were inferred from the DNA. This sample is represented by about 120,000 clones; approximately 81% of them were singletons. Approximately 4% of the sample is taken by the ten largest.

The CDR3 has 14 amino acids, counting the end cysteine and phenylalanine. CDR3 DNA is the only sequence kept; it has 42 bases, read in frame from the first base. The germline V gene encodes CDR1 MRHNA and CDR2 SNTAGT. V ends up 4 bases short and J 3 bases short, with an unmatched junction base count of 2. Recombination connected TRBV6-4 to TRBJ2-2; 7 nucleotides in the junction match TRBD2. Input material: PBMCs. The receptor comes from a man between 25 and 39 years old in good health and CMV-seropositive. The sequence in DNA is TGTGCCAGCAGTGCCACTAGCGACACCGGGGAGCTGTTTTTT. Its amino acids are CASSATSDTGELFF.